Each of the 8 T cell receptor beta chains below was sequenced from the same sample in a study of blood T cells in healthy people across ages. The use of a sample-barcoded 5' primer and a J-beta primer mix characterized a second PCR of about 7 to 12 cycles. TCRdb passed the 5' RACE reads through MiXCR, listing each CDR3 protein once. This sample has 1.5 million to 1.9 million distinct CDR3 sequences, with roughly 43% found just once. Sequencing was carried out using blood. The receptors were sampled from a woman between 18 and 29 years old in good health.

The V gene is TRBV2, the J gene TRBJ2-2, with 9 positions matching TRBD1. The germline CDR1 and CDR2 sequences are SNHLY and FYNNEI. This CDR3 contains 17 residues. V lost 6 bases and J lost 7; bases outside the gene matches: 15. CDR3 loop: CASRNHTGTGRNGELFF. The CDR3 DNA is TGTGCCAGCAGAAATCATACAGGGACAGGGAGAAACGGGGAGCTGTTTTTT.

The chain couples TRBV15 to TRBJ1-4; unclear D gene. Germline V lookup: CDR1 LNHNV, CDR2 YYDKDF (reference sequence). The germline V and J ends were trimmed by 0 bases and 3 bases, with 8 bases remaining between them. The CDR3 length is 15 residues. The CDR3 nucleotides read TGTGCCACCAGCAGAGATCCGAATGCTAATGAAAAACTGTTTTTT. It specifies CATSRDPNANEKLFF.

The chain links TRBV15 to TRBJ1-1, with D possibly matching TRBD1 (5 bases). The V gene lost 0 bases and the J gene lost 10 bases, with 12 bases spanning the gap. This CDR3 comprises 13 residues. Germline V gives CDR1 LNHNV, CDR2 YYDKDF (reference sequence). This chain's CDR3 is CATSRDMGEGAFF. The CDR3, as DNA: TGTGCCACCAGCAGAGATATGGGGGAGGGAGCTTTCTTT.

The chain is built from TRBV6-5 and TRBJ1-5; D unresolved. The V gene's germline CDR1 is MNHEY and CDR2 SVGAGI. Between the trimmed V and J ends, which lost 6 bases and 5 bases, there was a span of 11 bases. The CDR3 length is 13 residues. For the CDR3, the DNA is TGTGCCAGCAGCCAGACCTTGCATCAGCCCCAGCATTTT. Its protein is CASSQTLHQPQHF.

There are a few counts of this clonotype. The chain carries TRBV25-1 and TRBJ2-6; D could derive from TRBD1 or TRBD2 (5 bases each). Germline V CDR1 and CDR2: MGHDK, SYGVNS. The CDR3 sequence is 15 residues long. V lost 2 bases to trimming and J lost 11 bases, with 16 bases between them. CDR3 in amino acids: CASSEALPGSDVLTF. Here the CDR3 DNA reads TGTGCCAGCAGTGAAGCCCTCCCAGGGAGTGACGTCCTGACTTTC.

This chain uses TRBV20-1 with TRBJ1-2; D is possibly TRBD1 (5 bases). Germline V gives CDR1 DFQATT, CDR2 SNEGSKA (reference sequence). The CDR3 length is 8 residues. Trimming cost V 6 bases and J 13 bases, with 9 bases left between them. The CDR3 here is CSASGLTF. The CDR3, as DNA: TGCAGTGCGTCAGGGCTCACCTTC.

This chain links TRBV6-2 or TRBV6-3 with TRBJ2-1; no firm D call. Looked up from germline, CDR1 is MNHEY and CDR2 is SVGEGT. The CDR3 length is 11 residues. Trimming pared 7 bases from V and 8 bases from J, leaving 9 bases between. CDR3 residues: CASTQSYEQFF. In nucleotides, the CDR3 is TGTGCCAGCACCCAGAGCTATGAGCAGTTCTTC.

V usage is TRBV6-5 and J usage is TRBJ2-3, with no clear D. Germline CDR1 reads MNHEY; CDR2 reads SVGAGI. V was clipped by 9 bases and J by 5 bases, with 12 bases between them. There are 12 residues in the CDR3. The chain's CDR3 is CASGPSGDTQYF. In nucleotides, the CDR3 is TGTGCCAGTGGACCCTCAGGAGATACGCAGTATTTT.